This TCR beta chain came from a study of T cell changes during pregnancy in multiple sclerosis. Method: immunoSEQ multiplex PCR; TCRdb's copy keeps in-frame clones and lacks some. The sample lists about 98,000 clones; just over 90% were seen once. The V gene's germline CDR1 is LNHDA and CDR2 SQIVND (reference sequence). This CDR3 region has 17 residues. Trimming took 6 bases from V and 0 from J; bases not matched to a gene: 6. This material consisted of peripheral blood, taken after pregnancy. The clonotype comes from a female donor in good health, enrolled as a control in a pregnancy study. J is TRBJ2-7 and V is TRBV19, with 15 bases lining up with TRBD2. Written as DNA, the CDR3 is TGTGCCAGTAGGAGGACTAGCGGGAGGGCATCCTCCTACGAGCAGTACTTC. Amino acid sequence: CASRRTSGRASSYEQYF.